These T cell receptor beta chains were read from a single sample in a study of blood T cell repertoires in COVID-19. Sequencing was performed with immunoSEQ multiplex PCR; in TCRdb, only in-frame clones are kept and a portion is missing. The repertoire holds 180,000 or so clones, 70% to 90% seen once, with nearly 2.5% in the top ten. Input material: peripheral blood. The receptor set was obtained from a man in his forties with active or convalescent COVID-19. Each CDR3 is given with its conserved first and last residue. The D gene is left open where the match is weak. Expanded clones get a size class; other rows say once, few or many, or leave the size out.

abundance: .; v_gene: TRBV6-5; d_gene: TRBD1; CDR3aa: CASRPGQGNQPQHF
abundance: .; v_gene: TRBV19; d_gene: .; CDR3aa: CASTMGEGVTKNIQYF
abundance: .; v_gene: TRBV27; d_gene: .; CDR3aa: CASSIGQPNQPQHF
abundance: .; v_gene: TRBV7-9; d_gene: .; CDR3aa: CASSLRTYGYTF
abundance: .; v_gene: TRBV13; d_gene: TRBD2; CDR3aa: CASSLTSGGPQTGELFF
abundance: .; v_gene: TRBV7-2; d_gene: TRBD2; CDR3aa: CASSGRLAGGADTQYF
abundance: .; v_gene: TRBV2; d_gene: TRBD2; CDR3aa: CASSELSGGQYEQYF
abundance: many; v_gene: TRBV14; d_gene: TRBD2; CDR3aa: CASSQHPGLAGPYEQYF
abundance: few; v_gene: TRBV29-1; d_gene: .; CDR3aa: CSVAGNRNSGNTIYF
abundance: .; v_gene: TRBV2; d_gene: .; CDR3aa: CASSEGGLQETQYF
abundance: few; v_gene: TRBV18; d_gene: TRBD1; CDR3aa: CASSPGTGSSNQPQHF
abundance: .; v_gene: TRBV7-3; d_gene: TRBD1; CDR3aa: CASSPTGGLEWDTQYF
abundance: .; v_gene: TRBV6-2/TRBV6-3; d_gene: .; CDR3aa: CASSRPGGTLHF
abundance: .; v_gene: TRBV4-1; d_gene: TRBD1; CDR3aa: CASSPLQGSNYGYTF
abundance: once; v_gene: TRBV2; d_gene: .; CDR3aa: CAGSPQAPPSEQYF
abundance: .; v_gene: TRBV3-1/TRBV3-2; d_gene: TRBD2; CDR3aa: CASSPELATMETQYF
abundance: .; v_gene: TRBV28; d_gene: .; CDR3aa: CASSPTGNRSNQPQHF
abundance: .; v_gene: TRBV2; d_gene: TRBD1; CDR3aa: CASSDDRASETQYF
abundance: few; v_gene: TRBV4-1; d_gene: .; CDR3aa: CASSQMGGKAEAFF
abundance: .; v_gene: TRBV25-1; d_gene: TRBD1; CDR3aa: CASSEGGLYGYTF
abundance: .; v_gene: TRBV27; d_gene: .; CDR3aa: CASSLTGPFGETQYF
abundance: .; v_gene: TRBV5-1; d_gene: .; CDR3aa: CASSHDRRDTEAFF
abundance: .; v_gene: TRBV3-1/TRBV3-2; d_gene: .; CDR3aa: CASQKSAGALDEQFF
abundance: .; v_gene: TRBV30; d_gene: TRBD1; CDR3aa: CAWRQGAGMGELFF
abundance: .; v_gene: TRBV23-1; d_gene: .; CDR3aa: CASSQGRVGVQYF